This T cell receptor beta chain was sequenced in a study of T cell repertoires in cytomegalovirus infection. About the study: Recently identified HLA-C-restricted CMV epitopes were used, and well-studied HLA-B-restricted CMV epitopes were used as well. Indications came from public TCR beta signatures; they pointed to CMV infection and to a matching HLA type.

Study results and limitations: The response measured ex vivo was dominated by TCR beta clonotypes (HLA-C-restricted and CMV-specific).

In TCRdb, the reads were re-called with MiXCR into one record per CDR3 protein. Of about 920,000 distinct CDR3 sequences listed, 25% to 40% are singletons. This clonotype has ten or more counts. Its matching antigen is unknown. Germline V gene lookup returns CDR1 LNHNV and CDR2 YYDKDF (reference sequence). After removal of 1 base from V and 5 bases from J, the junction contained 7 bases not matched to a gene. The CDR3 extends over 15 amino acids. This specimen was cultured CD8+ T cells from PBMCs, taken from culture after CMV antigen stimulation. The V and J genes are TRBV15 and TRBJ2-7, with TRBD2 matching 8 bases. The source is a human donor in good health (CMV status not recorded). Some clones in this sample may be carry-over from other donors' samples. The CDR3 coding sequence is TGTGCCACCAGCAGAGGTGGGACTAGATCCCACGAGCAGTACGTC. Its translation: CATSRGGTRSHEQYV.